The present T cell receptor (beta chain) was sequenced within a study of T cells expressing NK-cell markers. Study summary: Out of eight donors sequenced, seven tested HCMV-seropositive and the remaining one seronegative. Overall study findings and caveats: It is unclear if expanded NKG2C-expressing clones target HCMV antigens. Of CD8+ T cells, roughly 1.0-7.0% belonged to dominant NKG2C+ clonotypes in several donors.

TCRdb reworked the 5' RACE reads into one entry per CDR3 protein, no DNA. The table counts some 500,000 distinct CDR3 sequences; 1.4% to 1.5% lies in the top ten. Regarding this clonotype: Its antigen is unknown.

CDR3 length: 11 amino acids. Germline CDR1 ENHRY, CDR2 SYGVKD. The chain has TRBV10-3 and TRBJ2-1. Sequencing was carried out using blood T cells: a sorted CD56 or NKG2C T cell subset, CD4+ or CD8+ T cells, or bulk PBMC T cells (not recorded which). The receptor's source is a woman between 50 and 59 years old in good health. The CDR3 loop is CAISGNSEQFF.